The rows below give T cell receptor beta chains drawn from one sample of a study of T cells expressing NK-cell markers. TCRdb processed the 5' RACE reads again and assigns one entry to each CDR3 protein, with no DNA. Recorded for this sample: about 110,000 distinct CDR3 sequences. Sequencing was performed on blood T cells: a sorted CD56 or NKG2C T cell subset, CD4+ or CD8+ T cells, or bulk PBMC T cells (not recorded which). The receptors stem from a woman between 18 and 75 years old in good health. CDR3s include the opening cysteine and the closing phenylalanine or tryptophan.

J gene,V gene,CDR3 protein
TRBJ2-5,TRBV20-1,CSAARVYKGPLQETQYF
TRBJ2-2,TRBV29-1,CSVEQGWTGELFF
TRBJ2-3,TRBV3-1,CASSQDSGAMTDTQYF
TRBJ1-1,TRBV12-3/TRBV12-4,CASSFPQGMNTEAFF
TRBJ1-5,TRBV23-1,CASSQVSRRRSNQPQHF
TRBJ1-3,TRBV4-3,CASSPSPLLGWELGNTIYF
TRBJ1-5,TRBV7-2,CASSYMGGDGQPQHF
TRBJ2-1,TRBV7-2,CASSTRDRDNEQFF
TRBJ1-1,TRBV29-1,CSVAGRGETEAFF
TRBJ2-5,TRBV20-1,CSAPNAPAQETQYF
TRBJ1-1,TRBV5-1,CASSSPQGKGTEAFF
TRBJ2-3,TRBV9,CASSEPLAGLDTQYF